This T cell receptor beta chain was profiled in a study of Graves' ophthalmopathy and Graves' hyperthyroidism. Study-wide context: Pretreatment peripheral blood was obtained at initial diagnosis. General study results and limits: Detection in blood was also observed for most expanded thyroid clonotypes above 0.001 frequency. Both an approximately 68% sensitivity and a roughly 75% specificity characterized the model's predictions of ophthalmopathy progression.

This clonotype was seen many times. Its antigen is currently unknown. The germline V gene encodes CDR1 SGHAT and CDR2 FQNNGV. This CDR3 has 16 amino acids. Unmatched junction bases numbered 10, after V lost 4 bases and J lost 3 bases. The sequenced template was RNA, covering the TCR beta CDR3 region. The authors performed first-round RT-PCR with HTBI primers and then a second-round multiplex PCR. Using its own MiXCR run on the multiplex PCR reads, TCRdb lists one record per CDR3 protein. The profile shows approximately 210,000 distinct CDR3 sequences, about 32% of them singletons. Clinical symptoms, serum thyroxine, TRAb, thyroid ultrasound and orbital computed tomography were relied on for diagnosis.

The sequence derives from a man in his fifties with Graves' ophthalmopathy. J is TRBJ1-1 and V is TRBV11-2, with TRBD1 matching over 8 bases. Sequencing was performed on peripheral blood. In DNA, the CDR3 is TGTGCCAGCAGCTCCATGAGGACAGGGTTTGACACTGAAGCTTTCTTT. It encodes CASSSMRTGFDTEAFF.